This T cell receptor beta chain was captured by sequencing in a study of identical twins. This clonotype was detected ten times or more. This CDR3 region has 13 residues. CDR1 is DFQATT, CDR2 SNEGSKA, per germline (reference sequence). V lost 0 bases to trimming and J lost 9 bases, with 12 bases between them. All donors were healthy, and all were Caucasian. MiXCR, applied by TCRdb to the 5' RACE reads, yields one record per CDR3 protein. The sample shows over 200,000 distinct CDR3 sequences, 5% to 7% of them seen only once. A further study also used this sample, focusing on T cells expressing NK-cell markers. Per that paper: Serological testing identified most of the eight sequenced donors as HCMV-seropositive and one as seronegative. In several experiments, sorting was restricted to alpha-beta TCR T cells by an anti-gamma-delta TCR antibody.

The sample taken for sequencing was CD8+ T cells sorted from blood. V and J are TRBV20-1 and TRBJ2-1; TRBD1 might be the D (5 bases). This sequence originates from a woman aged 18-35 years in good health. CDR3 residues: CSARDQQGGEQFF. CDR3 DNA sequence: TGCAGTGCTAGAGATCAGCAGGGCGGTGAGCAGTTCTTC.